This is a list of T cell receptor beta chains from one sample in a study of cytomegalovirus exposure and HLA in healthy donors. Assay used: immunoSEQ multiplex PCR; TCRdb lists only in-frame clones, some missing. The sample has around 150,000 clones, about 72% seen once; the top ten hold more than 1.2%. What was sequenced was PBMCs. The receptors shown here come from a man in his fifties or sixties in good health and CMV-seronegative. The CDR3 runs from the conserved cysteine through the conserved F or W. The D gene is left open where the match is weak. Size values are once, few and many counts, or a class for expanded clones, and some rows have none.

TRBJ1-4 NA NA TRBV4-3 TGCGCCAGCAGCCTTTTGACAGGCCCTAATGAAAAACTGTTTTTT CASSLLTGPNEKLFF
TRBJ2-1 TRBD2 NA TRBV11-2 TGTGCCAGCAGCTTAGATACTAGCGGGGGCTACAATGAGCAGTTCTTC CASSLDTSGGYNEQFF
TRBJ1-6 TRBD1 few TRBV13 TGTGCCAGCAGCTTAGGCCAGGGGGAAGGTTCACCCCTCCACTTT CASSLGQGEGSPLHF
TRBJ2-1 TRBD2 NA TRBV10-3 TGTGCCATCAGGGGACTAGCGGGAGGCTCCTACAATGAGCAGTTCTTC CAIRGLAGGSYNEQFF
TRBJ2-2 NA NA TRBV7-2 TGTGCCAGCACCACCACTGTTAACGCCGGGGAGCTGTTTTTT CASTTTVNAGELFF
TRBJ1-3 NA NA TRBV28 TGTGCCAGCAGTTTATTAGCAGCTGGAAACACCATATATTTT CASSLLAAGNTIYF
TRBJ2-5 NA few TRBV7-2 TGTGCCAGCAGCGTGAACCTAAAAGAGACCCAGTACTTC CASSVNLKETQYF
TRBJ1-3 TRBD1 NA TRBV11-2 TGTGCCAGCAGGTCGACAGGGGCTGGAAACACCATATATTTT CASRSTGAGNTIYF
TRBJ2-4 TRBD1 NA TRBV10-1 TGCGCCAGCAGTGAGATTCAGGCTGATAGCCAGGGGGCTAAAAACATTCAGTACTTC CASSEIQADSQGAKNIQYF
TRBJ2-7 TRBD1 NA TRBV27 TGTGCCAGCAGTTTAGCCATGACCTCAGGGGGCCTCTCCTACGAGCAGTACTTC CASSLAMTSGGLSYEQYF
TRBJ1-3 TRBD1 NA TRBV5-1 TGCGCCAGCAGCTTCGGGACAGGGGCCAGAAACACCATATATTTT CASSFGTGARNTIYF
TRBJ2-7 TRBD1 NA TRBV5-5 TGTGCCAGCAGCTTGCTCAGGGGGTCTGCCTACGAGCAGTACTTC CASSLLRGSAYEQYF
TRBJ2-1 NA NA TRBV7-2 TGTGCCAGCAGCTTTTGGACAGTAACCTACAATGAGCAGTTCTTC CASSFWTVTYNEQFF
TRBJ1-1 NA NA TRBV6-5 TGTGCCAGCAGTGATGGACAGATGAACACTGAAGCTTTCTTT CASSDGQMNTEAFF
TRBJ1-2 TRBD1 NA TRBV10-3 TGTGCCATCAGTGAGTCTCCTACAGGGGACCCGATCAACTATGGCTACACCTTC CAISESPTGDPINYGYTF
TRBJ1-1 NA few TRBV30 TGTGCCTGGGACCGGTCAAGACTTGAAGCTTTCTTT CAWDRSRLEAFF
TRBJ1-5 NA NA TRBV7-2 TGTGCCAGCAGCTTAAGCGGCGGAGGGCAAAGCCAGCCCCAGCATTTT CASSLSGGGQSQPQHF
TRBJ1-2 TRBD1 NA TRBV27 TGTGCCAGCAGCCCAGACAGGGGAAAGGATGGCTACACCTTC CASSPDRGKDGYTF
TRBJ1-1 NA NA TRBV7-9 TGTGCCAGCAGCCAACTCGCGGGGTTTGAAGCTTTCTTT CASSQLAGFEAFF
TRBJ2-7 NA once TRBV10-1 TGCGCCAGCAGTGAGTCCAACAGAAACTACGAGCAGTACTTC CASSESNRNYEQYF
TRBJ2-7 TRBD2 NA TRBV13 TGTGCCAGCAGCTTAACTAGCGGGAGATCCGTAGAGCAGTACTTC CASSLTSGRSVEQYF
TRBJ2-3 TRBD2 NA TRBV13 TGTGCCAGCAGTTCAAACTTTGGACTAGCGGGTAGCACAGATACGCAGTATTTT CASSSNFGLAGSTDTQYF
TRBJ2-1 NA NA TRBV5-1 TGCGCCAGCAGCATGGGGGCCGACAATGAGCAGTTCTTC CASSMGADNEQFF
TRBJ2-2 NA NA TRBV30 TGTGCCTGGAGTTCCCGGACAATCACCGGGGAGCTGTTTTTT CAWSSRTITGELFF
TRBJ2-6 TRBD1 NA TRBV5-1 TGCGCCAGCAGCCTACCACCGGGACAGGTTTGGTCTGGGGCCAACGTCCTGACTTTC CASSLPPGQVWSGANVLTF
TRBJ2-2 TRBD1 once TRBV7-9 TGTGCCAGCAGCCGACAGGGAATCGGGGAGCTGTTTTTT CASSRQGIGELFF
TRBJ2-3 TRBD2 NA TRBV11-2 TGTGCCAGCAGCTGGGGGACTAGCGGCACAGATACGCAGTATTTT CASSWGTSGTDTQYF
TRBJ2-1 TRBD2 NA TRBV13 TGTGCCAGCAGCTTAGGCCTAGGGGCTAGCGGGGGGGTAGGGCAGTTCTTC CASSLGLGASGGVGQFF
TRBJ1-3 TRBD1 NA TRBV5-1 TGCGCCAGCAGCTTAAGACAGGGAAACTCTGGAAACACCATATATTTT CASSLRQGNSGNTIYF
TRBJ1-5 NA NA TRBV2 TGTGCCAGCAGAGAGAATTCTAATCAGCCCCAGCATTTT CASRENSNQPQHF
TRBJ2-3 TRBD1 NA TRBV5-4 TGTGCCAGCAGCTTGATGCCGGGACAGCCTCTAGATACGCAGTATTTT CASSLMPGQPLDTQYF
TRBJ2-7 NA NA TRBV19 TGTGCCAGTAGTATAGATCTCGCGGTCTACGAGCAGTACTTC CASSIDLAVYEQYF
TRBJ1-6 NA once TRBV6-1 TGTGCCAGCAGTAAAGCGCAGGCCAGGAGGAATTCACCCCTCCACTTT CASSKAQARRNSPLHF
TRBJ1-5 NA NA TRBV28 TGTGCCAGCAGTTTAGCCGGGAGCAATCAGCCCCAGCATTTT CASSLAGSNQPQHF
TRBJ2-1 NA few TRBV11-2 TGTGCCAGCAGCTTTACTAGCTCCTACAATGAGCAGTTCTTC CASSFTSSYNEQFF
TRBJ1-1 NA NA TRBV9 TGTGCCAGCAGCGTAGCCAGGGGCACTGAAGCTTTCTTT CASSVARGTEAFF
TRBJ2-1 TRBD2 NA TRBV6-5 TGTGCCAGCGGTTACAGCGGGATTGCGGAGCAGTTCTTC CASGYSGIAEQFF
TRBJ2-7 TRBD2 NA TRBV29-1 TGCAGCGTCGGTCCGGGACTAGCGACCTACGAGCAGTACTTC CSVGPGLATYEQYF
TRBJ1-2 NA NA TRBV28 TGTGCCAGCAGCGGGGGGGGAACTAACTATGGCTACACCTTC CASSGGGTNYGYTF
TRBJ1-5 TRBD1 few TRBV5-4 TGTGCCAGCAGCTTAGACGGACAGGTAGGCAATCAGCCCCAGCATTTT CASSLDGQVGNQPQHF
TRBJ2-3 NA NA TRBV14 TGTGCCAGCAGCCAAGATACTTTTGGTCCCTACACAGATACGCAGTATTTT CASSQDTFGPYTDTQYF
TRBJ2-1 NA NA TRBV30 TGTGCCTGGAGTGTCAACAATGAGCAGTTCTTC CAWSVNNEQFF
TRBJ1-4 NA NA TRBV9 TGTGCCAGCAGCGTAGCTACCGGGGGTGCTAATGAAAAACTGTTTTTT CASSVATGGANEKLFF
TRBJ2-5 TRBD1 NA TRBV5-4 TGTGCCAGCAGCTGGGACAGGGGGGAGACCCAGTACTTC CASSWDRGETQYF
TRBJ1-5 TRBD1 NA TRBV10-3 TGTGCCATCAGTGAAGGGTCAGGGGGAAGGGATCAGCCCCAGCATTTT CAISEGSGGRDQPQHF
TRBJ2-5 TRBD2 NA TRBV7-3 TGTGCCAGCAGCTTAGGTAGCGGGGAGACCCAGTACTTC CASSLGSGETQYF
TRBJ2-7 TRBD2 NA TRBV7-6 TGTGCCAGCAGCACATTAGCGGGAGAAAGGGGCTACGAGCAGTACTTC CASSTLAGERGYEQYF
TRBJ2-7 TRBD2 NA TRBV19 TGTGCCAGTAGTATTGGTAGCGGGAGCCCCTACGAGCAGTACTTC CASSIGSGSPYEQYF
TRBJ2-5 NA NA TRBV5-1 TGCGCCAGCAGCTTGGTTGGAGGGAGAGAGACCCAGTACTTC CASSLVGGRETQYF
TRBJ1-3 NA NA TRBV5-1 TGCGCCAGCAGCCCTGCAGGGGTAGTAGGAAACACCATATATTTT CASSPAGVVGNTIYF
TRBJ2-3 NA once TRBV7-9 TGTGCCAGCAGCCCTAGGGTGGGGGGGCGGAACCCCACAGATACGCAGTATTTT CASSPRVGGRNPTDTQYF
TRBJ1-1 NA NA TRBV19 TGTGCCAGTAGTGTCAGGGGCCGGGGCACTGAAGCTTTCTTT CASSVRGRGTEAFF
TRBJ1-2 NA once TRBV7-2 TGTGCCAGCAGCACCGTGACAGGAGGTCGCGGCTACACCTTC CASSTVTGGRGYTF